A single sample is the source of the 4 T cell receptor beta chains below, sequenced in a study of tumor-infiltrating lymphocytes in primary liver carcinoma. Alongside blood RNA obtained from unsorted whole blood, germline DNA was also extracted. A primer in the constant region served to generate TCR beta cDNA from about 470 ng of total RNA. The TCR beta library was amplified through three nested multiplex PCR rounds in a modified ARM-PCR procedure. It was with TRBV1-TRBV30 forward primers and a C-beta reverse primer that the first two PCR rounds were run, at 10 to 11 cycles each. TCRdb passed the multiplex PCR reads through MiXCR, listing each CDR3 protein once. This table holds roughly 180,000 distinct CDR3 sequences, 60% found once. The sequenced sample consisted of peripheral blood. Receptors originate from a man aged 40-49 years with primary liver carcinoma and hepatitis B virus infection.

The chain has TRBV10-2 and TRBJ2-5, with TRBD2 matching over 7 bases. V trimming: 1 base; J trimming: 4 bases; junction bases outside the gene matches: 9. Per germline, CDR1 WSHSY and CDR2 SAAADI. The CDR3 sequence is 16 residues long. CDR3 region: CASSELRDVAGETQYF. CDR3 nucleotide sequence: TGCGCCAGCAGTGAGTTGAGGGATGTAGCGGGAGAGACCCAGTACTTC.

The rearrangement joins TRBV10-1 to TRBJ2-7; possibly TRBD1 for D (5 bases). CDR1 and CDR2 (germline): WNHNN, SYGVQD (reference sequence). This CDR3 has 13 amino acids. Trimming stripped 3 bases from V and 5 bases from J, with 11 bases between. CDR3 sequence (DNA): TGCGCCAGCAGTGATAGGGGTGGTGACGAGCAGTACTTC. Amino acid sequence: CASSDRGGDEQYF.

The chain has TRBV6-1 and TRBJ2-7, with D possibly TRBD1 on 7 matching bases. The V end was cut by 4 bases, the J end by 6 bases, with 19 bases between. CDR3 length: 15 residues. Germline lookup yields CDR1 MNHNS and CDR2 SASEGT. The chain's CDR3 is CASSGTGDSWSEQYF. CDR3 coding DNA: TGTGCCAGCAGTGGAACGGGGGACAGTTGGAGCGAGCAGTACTTC.

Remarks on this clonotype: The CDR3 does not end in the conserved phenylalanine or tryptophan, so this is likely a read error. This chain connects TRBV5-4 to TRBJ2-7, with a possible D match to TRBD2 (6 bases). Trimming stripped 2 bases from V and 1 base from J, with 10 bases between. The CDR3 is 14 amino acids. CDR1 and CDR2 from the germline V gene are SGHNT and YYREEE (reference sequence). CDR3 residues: CASSFGSGSYEQYL. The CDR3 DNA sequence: TGTGCCAGCAGCTTCGGGAGTGGGTCCTACGAGCAGTACTTG.